This is a list of T cell receptor beta chains from one sample in a study of T cells after yellow fever vaccination. TCRdb ran MiXCR on the 5' RACE reads and lists one entry per CDR3 protein. The table includes some 560,000 distinct CDR3 sequences, roughly a fifth detected once. Sequencing used PBMCs, obtained 15 days after the yellow fever booster vaccination. Source of these receptors: a man aged 30-40 years who received the YFV17D yellow fever vaccine. CDR3s include the opening cysteine and the closing phenylalanine or tryptophan. The D gene is left open where the match is weak. Rows may omit the clone size; those that give it use once, few, many or a size class.

V gene	clone size	CDR3 length	D gene	J gene	CDR3 DNA	CDR3 protein
TRBV20-1	NA	10	NA	TRBJ1-2	TGCAGTGCCTCACGCTATGGCTACACCTTC	CSASRYGYTF
TRBV28	NA	18	TRBD2	TRBJ2-1	TGTGCCAGCAGGGGACTAGCGGACGGCTACCGCCCCTACAATGAGCAGTTCTTC	CASRGLADGYRPYNEQFF
TRBV6-5	NA	15	NA	TRBJ2-5	TGTGCCAGCAGTTACGACCCGGGAGTGCTGGAGACCCAGTACTTC	CASSYDPGVLETQYF
TRBV6-5	NA	18	NA	TRBJ2-6	TGTGCCAGCAGTTACTCCAGAGGGGGGTACTCTGGGGCCAACGTCCTGACTTTC	CASSYSRGGYSGANVLTF
TRBV5-1	few	15	NA	TRBJ2-6	TGCGCCAGCAGCCAGTCCCGCTCTGGGGCCAACGTCCTGACTTTC	CASSQSRSGANVLTF
TRBV12-3/TRBV12-4	NA	16	TRBD1	TRBJ2-1	TGTGCCAGCAGCCGAGGGACAGGGGGCTCCTACAATGAGCAGTTCTTC	CASSRGTGGSYNEQFF
TRBV5-1	few	12	NA	TRBJ2-3	TGCGCCAGCAGCTTCGACAGGGGAGGGGACGATTTT	CASSFDRGGDDF
TRBV7-6	few	16	TRBD2	TRBJ2-3	TGTGCCAGCAGCTTAGGACTAGCGGGAGTGGGAGATACGCAGTATTTT	CASSLGLAGVGDTQYF
TRBV11-2	NA	15	TRBD2	TRBJ2-1	TGTGCCAGCAGCTTGACTAGCGGGAGTCTAGTTGAGCAGTTCTTC	CASSLTSGSLVEQFF
TRBV29-1	NA	14	TRBD1	TRBJ2-3	TGCAGCGGCGTAACAGGGGTTCGCACAGATACGCAGTATTTT	CSGVTGVRTDTQYF
TRBV30	few	14	TRBD2	TRBJ2-1	TGTGCCTGGGCCCAGGGACTAGCGGGAGGGTGGCAGTTCTTC	CAWAQGLAGGWQFF
TRBV7-2	NA	18	TRBD1	TRBJ2-6	TGTGCCAGCAGCTATCGGACAGGTCTTATCTCTGGGGCCAACGTCCTGACTTTC	CASSYRTGLISGANVLTF
TRBV6-5	few	16	NA	TRBJ2-7	TGTGCCAGCAGTTACTCCATCGCGGGGTACTCCTACGAGCAGTACTTC	CASSYSIAGYSYEQYF
TRBV20-1	NA	14	NA	TRBJ2-3	TGCAGTGCTAGGCAGGGAAGGAAGACAGATACGCAGTATTTT	CSARQGRKTDTQYF
TRBV6-2/TRBV6-3	NA	18	TRBD2	TRBJ2-1	TGTGCCAGCAGTCCCCTATTCCGACTAGCGGGGAGGTCCACTGAGCAGTTCTTC	CASSPLFRLAGRSTEQFF
TRBV5-5	few	14	NA	TRBJ2-3	TGTGCCAGCAGCTTGGTACTCAGCACAGATACGCAGTATTTT	CASSLVLSTDTQYF
TRBV7-6	NA	14	TRBD1	TRBJ2-7	TGTGCCAGCAGCCGCCTTGACAGGGGCTACGAGCAGTACTTC	CASSRLDRGYEQYF
TRBV5-1	NA	16	TRBD1	TRBJ1-6	TGCGCCAGCAGCTTGAAGAGGAACAGGGGGAATTCACCCCTCCACTTT	CASSLKRNRGNSPLHF
TRBV11-1	NA	18	TRBD1	TRBJ2-6	TGTGCCAGCAGCTTAGACAGGGGGCGGTGGAGTGGGGCCAACGTCCTGACTTTC	CASSLDRGRWSGANVLTF
TRBV20-1	NA	14	NA	TRBJ1-1	TGCAGTGCTAGAGTACAGGGAGGGACCGGTGAAGCTTTCTTT	CSARVQGGTGEAFF
TRBV7-3	few	13	NA	TRBJ2-7	TGTGCCAGCAGCTTCAACCCCCCCTCAGAGCAGTACTTC	CASSFNPPSEQYF
TRBV25-1	NA	15	NA	TRBJ2-2	TGTGCCAGCAGTGGGCCCGGGGAGGACACCGGGGAGCTGTTTTTT	CASSGPGEDTGELFF
TRBV7-2	few	13	NA	TRBJ2-3	TGTGCCAGCGTCCCGCCGGGCACAGATACGCAGTATTTT	CASVPPGTDTQYF
TRBV5-1	NA	14	NA	TRBJ2-3	TGCGCCAGCAGCTTGGTCCCAGAATCAGATACGCAGTATTTT	CASSLVPESDTQYF
TRBV14	NA	19	TRBD2	TRBJ2-5	TGTGCCAGCAGCCACCGAACCCTGGGGCTAGCGGGAGGCCAGGAGACCCAGTACTTC	CASSHRTLGLAGGQETQYF
TRBV6-5	NA	11	NA	TRBJ2-1	TGTGCCAGCAGTTACCGGGGCGAGCAGTTCTTC	CASSYRGEQFF
TRBV6-2/TRBV6-3	NA	12	NA	TRBJ2-1	TGTGCCAGCAGCGACGGGGGAGGTGAGCAGTTCTTC	CASSDGGGEQFF
TRBV20-1	NA	14	TRBD2	TRBJ2-7	TGCAGTGCTACCTCGAGACTAGCCAGATACGAGCAGTACTTC	CSATSRLARYEQYF
TRBV6-2/TRBV6-3	few	16	TRBD2	TRBJ2-3	TGTGCCAGCAGTTATTCGACAAGCGGGAGAGGTGATACGCAGTATTTT	CASSYSTSGRGDTQYF
TRBV10-3	NA	14	NA	TRBJ2-1	TGTGCCATCAGTGGTTCGGTGTCCTACAATGAGCAGTTCTTC	CAISGSVSYNEQFF
TRBV9	NA	15	TRBD1	TRBJ2-7	TGTGCCAGCACCGCACGGGACAGGGGAATAGGCGAGCAGTACTTC	CASTARDRGIGEQYF
TRBV7-2	many	12	NA	TRBJ2-1	TGTGCCAGCAGCCGGGATTTCAATGAGCAGTTCTTC	CASSRDFNEQFF
TRBV28	NA	15	NA	TRBJ2-1	TGTGCCAGCAGTTTTTGGGGCGGGACCTACAATGAGCAGTTCTTC	CASSFWGGTYNEQFF
TRBV5-5	few	15	NA	TRBJ2-1	TGTGCCAGCAGGAGGGACATCGTGTCCTACAATGAGCAGTTCTTC	CASRRDIVSYNEQFF
TRBV20-1	NA	12	NA	TRBJ2-1	TGCAGTGCTGGGATTCAGTACAATGAGCAGTTCTTC	CSAGIQYNEQFF
TRBV5-1	few	17	TRBD1	TRBJ1-1	TGCGCCAGCAGCCCCGGACAGGGGGGCTTTATGAACACTGAAGCTTTCTTT	CASSPGQGGFMNTEAFF
TRBV18	NA	16	TRBD1	TRBJ2-7	TGTGCCAGCTCAAGTATAGGGGGCCTGAGCTCCTACGAGCAGTACTTC	CASSSIGGLSSYEQYF
TRBV20-1	NA	12	TRBD1	TRBJ2-7	TGCAGTGCTAGAAAGGGGGCCCACGAGCAGTACTTC	CSARKGAHEQYF
TRBV7-2	NA	15	NA	TRBJ1-1	TGTGCCAGCAGCTTCGTAGGACAGTTGAACACTGAAGCTTTCTTT	CASSFVGQLNTEAFF
TRBV19	NA	13	TRBD1	TRBJ1-2	TGTGCCAGTACTAAACAGGGGAACTATGGCTACACCTTC	CASTKQGNYGYTF
TRBV5-1	NA	16	TRBD1	TRBJ1-1	TGCGCCAGCAGCTCCCCCGGGACAGCTAGGTTCGCTGAAGCTTTCTTT	CASSSPGTARFAEAFF
TRBV7-9	NA	15	TRBD1	TRBJ2-1	TGTGCCAGCAGCGTAACAGGGGACAGGTACAATGAGCAGTTCTTC	CASSVTGDRYNEQFF
TRBV18	NA	16	NA	TRBJ1-4	TGTGCCAGCTCACGACAAGGACGGCAGACGGGTGAAAAACTGTTTTTT	CASSRQGRQTGEKLFF
TRBV27	NA	16	NA	TRBJ2-7	TGTGCCAGCAGTTCAAGGGGCAGGTTAACAACTTACGAGCAGTACTTC	CASSSRGRLTTYEQYF
TRBV28	NA	15	NA	TRBJ2-4	TGTGCCAGCAGTTCACGCGGGCTAGTAGAAAACATTCAGTACTTC	CASSSRGLVENIQYF